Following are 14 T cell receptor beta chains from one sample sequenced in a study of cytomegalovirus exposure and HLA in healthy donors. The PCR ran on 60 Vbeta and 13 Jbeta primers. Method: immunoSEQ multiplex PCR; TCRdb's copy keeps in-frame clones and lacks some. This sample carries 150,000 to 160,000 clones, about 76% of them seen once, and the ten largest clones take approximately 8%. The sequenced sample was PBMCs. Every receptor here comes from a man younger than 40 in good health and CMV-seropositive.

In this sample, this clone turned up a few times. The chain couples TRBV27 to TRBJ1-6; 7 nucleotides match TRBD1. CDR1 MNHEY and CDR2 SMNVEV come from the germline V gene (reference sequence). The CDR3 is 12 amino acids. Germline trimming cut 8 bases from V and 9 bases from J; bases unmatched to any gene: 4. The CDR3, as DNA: TGTGCCAGCCAGGGACAGACTTCACCCCTCCACTTT. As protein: CASQGQTSPLHF.

Here the CDR3 reads CASSQATGALTDTQYF. The DNA of the CDR3 is TGCGCCAGCAGCCAAGCCACAGGGGCACTCACAGATACGCAGTATTTT. The chain employs TRBV4-1 and TRBJ2-3; 7 nucleotides match TRBD1. The CDR3 runs to 16 residues. CDR1 is MGHRA, CDR2 YSYEKL, per germline. J lost 2 bases, V lost 1 base, and 6 bases had no gene match.

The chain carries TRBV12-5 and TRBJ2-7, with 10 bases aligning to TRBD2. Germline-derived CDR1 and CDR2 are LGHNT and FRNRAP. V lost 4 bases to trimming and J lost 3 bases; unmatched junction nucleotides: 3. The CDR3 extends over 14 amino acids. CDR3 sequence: CASGSGTSDYEQYF. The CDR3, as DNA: TGTGCTAGTGGTTCCGGGACTAGCGACTACGAGCAGTACTTC.

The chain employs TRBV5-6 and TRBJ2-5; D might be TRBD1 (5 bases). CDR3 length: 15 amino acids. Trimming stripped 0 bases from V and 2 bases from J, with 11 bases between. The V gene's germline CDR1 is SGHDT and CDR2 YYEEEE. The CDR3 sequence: CASSLEAGWQETQYF. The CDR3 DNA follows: TGTGCCAGCAGCTTGGAGGCAGGGTGGCAAGAGACCCAGTACTTC. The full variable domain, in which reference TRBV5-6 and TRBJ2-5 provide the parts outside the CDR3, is DAGVTQSPTHLIKTRGQQVTLRCSPKSGHDTVSWYQQALGQGPQFIFQYYEEEERQRGNFPDRFSGHQFPNYSSELNVNALLLGDSALYLCASSLEAGWQETQYFGPGTRLLVL.

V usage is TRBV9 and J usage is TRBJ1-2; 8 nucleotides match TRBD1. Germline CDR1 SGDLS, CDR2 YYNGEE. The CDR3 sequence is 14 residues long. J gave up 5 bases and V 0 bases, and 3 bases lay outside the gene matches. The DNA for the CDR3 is TGTGCCAGCAGCGTAGACGGGACAGGTTATGGCTACACCTTC. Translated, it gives CASSVDGTGYGYTF. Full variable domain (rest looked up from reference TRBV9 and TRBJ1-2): DSGVTQTPKHLITATGQRVTLRCSPRSGDLSVYWYQQSLDQGLQFLIQYYNGEERAKGNILERFSAQQFPDLHSELNLSSLELGDSALYFCASSVDGTGYGYTFGSGTRLTVV.

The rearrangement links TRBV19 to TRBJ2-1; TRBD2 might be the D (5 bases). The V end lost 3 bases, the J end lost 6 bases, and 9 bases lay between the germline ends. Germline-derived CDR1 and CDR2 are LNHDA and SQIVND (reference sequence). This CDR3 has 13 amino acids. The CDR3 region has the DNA TGTGCCAGTAGTATCCTAGCCCGCAATGAGCAGTTCTTC. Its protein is CASSILARNEQFF.

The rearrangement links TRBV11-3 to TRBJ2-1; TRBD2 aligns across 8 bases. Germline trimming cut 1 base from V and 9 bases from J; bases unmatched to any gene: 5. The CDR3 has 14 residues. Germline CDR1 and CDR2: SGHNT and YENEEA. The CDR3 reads CASSLGERESEQFF. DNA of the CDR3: TGTGCCAGCAGCTTAGGCGAGCGGGAGAGTGAGCAGTTCTTC.

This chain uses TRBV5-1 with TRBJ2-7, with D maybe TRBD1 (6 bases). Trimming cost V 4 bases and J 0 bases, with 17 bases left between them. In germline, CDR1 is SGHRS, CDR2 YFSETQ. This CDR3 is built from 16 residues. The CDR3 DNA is TGCGCCAGCAGCGTAGACAGGCCTCCGGTCTCCTACGAGCAGTACTTC. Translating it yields CASSVDRPPVSYEQYF.

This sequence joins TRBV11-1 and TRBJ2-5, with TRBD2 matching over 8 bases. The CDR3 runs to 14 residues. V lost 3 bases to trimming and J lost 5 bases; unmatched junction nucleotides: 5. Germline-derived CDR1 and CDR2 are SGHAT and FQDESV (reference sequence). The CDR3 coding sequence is TGTGCCAGCAGCTTTAGCGGGGTCGGGGAGACCCAGTACTTC. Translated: CASSFSGVGETQYF.

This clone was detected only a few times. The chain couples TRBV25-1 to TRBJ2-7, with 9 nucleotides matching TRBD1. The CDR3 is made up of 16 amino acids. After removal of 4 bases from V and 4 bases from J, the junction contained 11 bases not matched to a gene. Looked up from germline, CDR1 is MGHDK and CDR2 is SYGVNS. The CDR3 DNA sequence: TGTGCCAGCAGTGCCGAGACACAGGGGGCAACTTACGAGCAGTACTTC. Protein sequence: CASSAETQGATYEQYF.

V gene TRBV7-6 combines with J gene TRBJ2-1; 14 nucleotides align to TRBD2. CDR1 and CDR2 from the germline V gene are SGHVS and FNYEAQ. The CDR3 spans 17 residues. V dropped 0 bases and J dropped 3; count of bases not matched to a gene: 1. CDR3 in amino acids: CASSLAGLAGDYNEQFF. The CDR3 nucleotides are TGTGCCAGCAGCTTAGCGGGACTAGCGGGGGACTACAATGAGCAGTTCTTC.

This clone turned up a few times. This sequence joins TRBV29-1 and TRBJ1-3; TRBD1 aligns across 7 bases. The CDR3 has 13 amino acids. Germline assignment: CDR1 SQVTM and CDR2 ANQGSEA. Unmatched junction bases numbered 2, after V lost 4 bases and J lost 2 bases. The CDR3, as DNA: TGCAGCGTTGCAGACAGGGCTGGAAACACCATATATTTT. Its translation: CSVADRAGNTIYF.

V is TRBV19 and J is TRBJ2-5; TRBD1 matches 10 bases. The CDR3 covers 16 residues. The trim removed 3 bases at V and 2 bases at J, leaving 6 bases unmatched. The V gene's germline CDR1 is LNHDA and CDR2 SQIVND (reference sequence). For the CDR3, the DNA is TGTGCCAGTAGTATGGGGGGGACAGGGGAACAAGAGACCCAGTACTTC. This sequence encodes CASSMGGTGEQETQYF.

CDR3 sequence: CASSRRGTGYGYTF. CDR3 nucleotides: TGTGCCAGCAGTCGACGCGGGACAGGCTATGGCTACACCTTC. V is TRBV7-9 and J is TRBJ1-2; 8 bases match TRBD1. This CDR3 comprises 14 residues. Germline lookup yields CDR1 SEHNR and CDR2 FQNEAQ (reference sequence). The trim removed 6 bases at V and 4 bases at J, leaving 7 bases unmatched.